This TCR beta chain was obtained from a study of T cells in Graves' hyperthyroidism and ophthalmopathy. Study findings and constraints: Within blood appeared most thyroid clonotypes that had expanded above 0.001.

TCR beta CDR3 regions were amplified from RNA. The primer set for the first-round RT-PCR of the TCR CDR3 was HTBI. TCRdb ran MiXCR on the multiplex PCR reads and lists one entry per CDR3 protein. In the table there are under 450,000 distinct CDR3 sequences, around a sixth of which are singletons. The diagnostic basis comprised clinical symptoms, serum thyroxine and TRAb, thyroid ultrasound and orbital computed tomography. As regards this clonotype: Antigen unknown.

Germline V gene data show CDR1 as MDHEN and CDR2 as SYDVKM. The length of the CDR3 is 15 residues. Trimming removed 6 bases from V and 0 bases from J, with 12 bases in between. This chain links TRBV28 with TRBJ1-3, with a weak D call TRBD1 (6 bases). This sequence was found in a woman aged 18-29 years with Graves' hyperthyroidism. The sequencing input was blood. For the CDR3, the DNA is TGTGCCAGCAGCTACGGACAGTCCTCTGGAAACACCATATATTTT. As protein: CASSYGQSSGNTIYF.